This T cell receptor beta chain was retrieved from a study of blood T cell repertoires in COVID-19. The wider study: Collection of acute and convalescent COVID-19 samples took place in the United States, Italy and Spain.

Germline loops: CDR1 LNHNV, CDR2 YYDKDF (reference sequence). V lost 3 bases, J lost 0 bases, and 5 bases stayed unmatched. The CDR3 contains 16 residues. In the original workflow: Researchers report that nucleated cell counts were estimated from reference gene primer amplification. The table came from immunoSEQ multiplex PCR; TCRdb's copy has only in-frame clones and leaves some out. V and J calls and clone size follow that table, whereas D and trimming were derived from the DNA. Of some 46,000 clones listed, 80% to 90% are singletons. The clonotype was recovered from a middle-aged man with acute or convalescent COVID-19. Sequencing was carried out using peripheral blood. The rearrangement joins TRBV15 to TRBJ2-5, with 9 positions matching TRBD1. The CDR3 is CATSSLDRGYQETQYF. The DNA of the CDR3 is TGTGCCACCAGCAGTCTGGACAGGGGCTACCAAGAGACCCAGTACTTC.